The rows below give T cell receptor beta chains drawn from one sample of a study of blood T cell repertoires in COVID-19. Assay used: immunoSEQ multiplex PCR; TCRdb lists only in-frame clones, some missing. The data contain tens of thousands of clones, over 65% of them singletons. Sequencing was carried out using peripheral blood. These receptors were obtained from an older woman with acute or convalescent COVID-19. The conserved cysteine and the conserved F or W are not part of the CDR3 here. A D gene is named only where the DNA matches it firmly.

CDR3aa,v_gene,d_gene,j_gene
ASSPTGFENTEAF,TRBV7-8,.,TRBJ1-1
ASSEGSYSNQPQH,TRBV6-1,.,TRBJ1-5
ASSQGGAGYT,TRBV4-3,.,TRBJ1-2
ASSYEPQGVAF,TRBV7-8,.,TRBJ1-1
ASSSLGTDTQY,TRBV5-1,.,TRBJ2-3
ASSLYLGGAGTEAF,TRBV5-8,.,TRBJ1-1
ASSLPNTRGDGYT,TRBV5-6,TRBD1,TRBJ1-2
SGSRDRGTEAF,TRBV29-1,TRBD1,TRBJ1-1
ASRPDRAYGYT,TRBV27,TRBD1,TRBJ1-2
ASSQDPPSTDTQY,TRBV4-1,.,TRBJ2-3
ASSLTGVHIQY,TRBV11-3,TRBD1,TRBJ2-4
ASSVGLAKNIQY,TRBV9,.,TRBJ2-4
ASSLSGRGSGNTIY,TRBV7-9,.,TRBJ1-3
ASSLDLLQGTNEKLF,TRBV7-8,TRBD1,TRBJ1-4
ASRVSGRGQLF,TRBV28,TRBD2,TRBJ2-2
ASSSSGLGTDTQY,TRBV19,TRBD2,TRBJ2-3
ASTSGGSAGNTIY,TRBV28,.,TRBJ1-3
ASSQPTGHMVATNEKLF,TRBV3-1/TRBV3-2,.,TRBJ1-4
ASSLRAGIQETQY,TRBV11-3,TRBD2,TRBJ2-5
ASSQETVYNEQF,TRBV3-1/TRBV3-2,.,TRBJ2-1
SVAAQTDTQY,TRBV29-1,.,TRBJ2-3
ASRNQGMVHGYT,TRBV19,.,TRBJ1-2
ASSATGPPDTQY,TRBV2,TRBD1,TRBJ2-3
ASSSTSGGDTQY,TRBV5-4,TRBD2,TRBJ2-3
ASRSGQSYGYT,TRBV28,.,TRBJ1-2